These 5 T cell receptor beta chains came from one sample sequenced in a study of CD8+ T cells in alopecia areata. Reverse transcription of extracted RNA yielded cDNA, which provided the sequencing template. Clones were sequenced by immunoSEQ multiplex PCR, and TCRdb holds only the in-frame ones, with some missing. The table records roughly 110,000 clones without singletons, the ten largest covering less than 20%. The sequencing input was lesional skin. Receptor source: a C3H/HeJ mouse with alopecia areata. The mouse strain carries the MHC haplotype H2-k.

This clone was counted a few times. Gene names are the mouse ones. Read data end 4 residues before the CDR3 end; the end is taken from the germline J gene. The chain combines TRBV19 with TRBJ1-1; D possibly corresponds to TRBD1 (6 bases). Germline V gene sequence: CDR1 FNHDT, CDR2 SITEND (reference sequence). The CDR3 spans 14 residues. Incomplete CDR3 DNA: TGTGCCAGCAGTGCGACTGGGGGGGCAGGA. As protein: CASSATGGAG. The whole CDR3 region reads CASSATGGAGEVFF.

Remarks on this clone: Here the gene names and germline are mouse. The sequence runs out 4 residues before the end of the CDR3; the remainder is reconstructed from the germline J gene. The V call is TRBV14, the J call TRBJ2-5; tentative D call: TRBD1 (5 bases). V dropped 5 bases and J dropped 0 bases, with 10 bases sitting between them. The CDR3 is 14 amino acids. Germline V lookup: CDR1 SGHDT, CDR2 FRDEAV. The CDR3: CASRHRFNQDTQYF. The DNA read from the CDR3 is TGTGCCAGCAGACACAGGTTTAACCAAGAC.

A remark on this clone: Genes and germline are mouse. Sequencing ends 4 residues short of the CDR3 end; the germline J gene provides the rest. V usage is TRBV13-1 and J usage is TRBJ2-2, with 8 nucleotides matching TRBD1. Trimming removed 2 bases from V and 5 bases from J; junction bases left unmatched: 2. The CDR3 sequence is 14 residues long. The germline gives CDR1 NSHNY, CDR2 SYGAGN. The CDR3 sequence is CASSDGQGTGQLYF. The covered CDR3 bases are TGTGCCAGCAGTGACGGACAGGGAACCGGG.

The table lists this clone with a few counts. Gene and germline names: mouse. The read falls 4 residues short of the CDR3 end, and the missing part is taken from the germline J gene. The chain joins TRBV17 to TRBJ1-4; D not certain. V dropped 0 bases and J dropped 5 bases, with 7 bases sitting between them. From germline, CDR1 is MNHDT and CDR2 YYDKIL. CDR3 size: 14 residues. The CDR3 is CASSREETNERLFF. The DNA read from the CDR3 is TGTGCTAGCAGTAGAGAAGAAACTAACGAA.

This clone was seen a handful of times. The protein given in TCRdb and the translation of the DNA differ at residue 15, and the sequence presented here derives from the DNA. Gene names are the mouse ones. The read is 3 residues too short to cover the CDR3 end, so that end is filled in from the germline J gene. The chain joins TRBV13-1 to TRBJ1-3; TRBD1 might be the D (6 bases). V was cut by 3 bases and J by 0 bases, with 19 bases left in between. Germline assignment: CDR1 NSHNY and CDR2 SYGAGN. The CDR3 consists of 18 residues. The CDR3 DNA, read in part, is TGTGCCAGCAGTGCCTCTTATCCCTGGACAGATTCTGGAAATACG. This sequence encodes CASSASYPWTDSGNT. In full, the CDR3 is CASSASYPWTDSGNTLYF.